The sequence of this TCR beta chain was determined in a study of blood T cell repertoires in COVID-19. Looking at the study overall: Sample material is recorded as cDNA or gDNA derived from T cells, B-cell-depleted T cells, or PBMCs.

The ends lost 0 bases at V and 4 bases at J; junction bases unmatched: 4. The CDR3 runs 15 residues. The V gene's germline CDR1 is SGHDT and CDR2 YYEEEE. Using immunoSEQ multiplex PCR, the repertoire was profiled, and TCRdb retains in-frame clones only, with some absent. In the table there are 250,000 to 350,000 clones, 70% to 90% of which are singletons. This receptor was taken from an older woman with COVID-19, enrolled during active disease. Sequencing was done on a sample of peripheral blood. The V call is TRBV5-6, the J call TRBJ1-2; 9 bases line up with TRBD1. CDR3 sequence: CASSLEAQGAYGYTF. DNA for the CDR3: TGTGCCAGCAGCTTGGAGGCACAGGGGGCCTATGGCTACACCTTC. The full variable domain, with the rest looked up from reference TRBV5-6 and TRBJ1-2, is DAGVTQSPTHLIKTRGQQVTLRCSPKSGHDTVSWYQQALGQGPQFIFQYYEEEERQRGNFPDRFSGHQFPNYSSELNVNALLLGDSALYLCASSLEAQGAYGYTFGSGTRLTVV.